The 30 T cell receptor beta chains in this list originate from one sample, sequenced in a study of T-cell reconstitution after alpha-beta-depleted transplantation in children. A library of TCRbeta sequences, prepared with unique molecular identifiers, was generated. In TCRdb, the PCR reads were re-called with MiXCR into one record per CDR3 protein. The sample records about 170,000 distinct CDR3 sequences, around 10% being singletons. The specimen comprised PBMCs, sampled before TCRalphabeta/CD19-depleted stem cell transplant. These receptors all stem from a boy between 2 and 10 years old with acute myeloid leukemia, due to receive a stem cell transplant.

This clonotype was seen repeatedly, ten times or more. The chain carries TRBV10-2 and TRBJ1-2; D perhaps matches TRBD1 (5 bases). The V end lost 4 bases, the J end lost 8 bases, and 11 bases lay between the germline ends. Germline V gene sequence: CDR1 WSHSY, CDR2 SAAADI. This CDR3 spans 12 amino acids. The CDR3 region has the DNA TGCGCCAGCAGTGCCAGGGCCGGGGGCTACACCTTC. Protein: CASSARAGGYTF.

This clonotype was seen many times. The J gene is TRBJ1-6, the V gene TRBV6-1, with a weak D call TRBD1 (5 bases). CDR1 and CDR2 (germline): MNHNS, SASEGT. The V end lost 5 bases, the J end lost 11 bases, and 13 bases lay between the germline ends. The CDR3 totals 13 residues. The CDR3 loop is CASSLRERAPLHF. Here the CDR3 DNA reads TGTGCCAGCAGTCTCAGGGAGCGGGCACCCCTCCACTTT.

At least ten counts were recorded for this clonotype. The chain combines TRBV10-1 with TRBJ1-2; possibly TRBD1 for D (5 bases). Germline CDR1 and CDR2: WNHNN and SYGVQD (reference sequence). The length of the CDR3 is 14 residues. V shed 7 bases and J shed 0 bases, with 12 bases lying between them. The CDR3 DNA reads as TGCGCCAGCAACTTACAGGAAGCTAACTATGGCTACACCTTC. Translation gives CASNLQEANYGYTF.

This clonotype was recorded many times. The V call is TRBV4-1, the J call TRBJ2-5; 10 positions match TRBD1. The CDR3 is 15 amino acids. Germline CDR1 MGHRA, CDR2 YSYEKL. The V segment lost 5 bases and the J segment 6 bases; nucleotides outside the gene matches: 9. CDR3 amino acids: CASSLGDRGGKTQYF. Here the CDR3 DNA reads TGCGCCAGCAGCTTAGGGGACAGGGGTGGAAAGACCCAGTACTTC.

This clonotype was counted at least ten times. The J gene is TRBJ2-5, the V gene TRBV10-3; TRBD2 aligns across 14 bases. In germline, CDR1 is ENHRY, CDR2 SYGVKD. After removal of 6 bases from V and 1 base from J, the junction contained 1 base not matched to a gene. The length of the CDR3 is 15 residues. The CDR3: CAIRGTSGGQETQYF. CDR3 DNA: TGTGCCATCAGGGGGACTAGCGGGGGCCAAGAGACCCAGTACTTC.

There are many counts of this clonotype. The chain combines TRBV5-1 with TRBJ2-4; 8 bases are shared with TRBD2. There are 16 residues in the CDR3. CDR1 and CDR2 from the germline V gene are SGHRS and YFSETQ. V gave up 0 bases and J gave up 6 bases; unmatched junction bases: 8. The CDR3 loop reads CASSLAGGPGGNIQYF. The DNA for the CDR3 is TGCGCCAGCAGCTTGGCGGGAGGGCCGGGTGGAAACATTCAGTACTTC.

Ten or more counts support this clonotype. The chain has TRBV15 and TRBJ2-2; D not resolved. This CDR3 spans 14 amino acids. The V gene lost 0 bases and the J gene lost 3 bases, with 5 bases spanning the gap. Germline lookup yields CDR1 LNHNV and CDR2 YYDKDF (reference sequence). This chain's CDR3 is CATSRDRYTGELFF. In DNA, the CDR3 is TGTGCCACCAGCAGAGATAGGTACACCGGGGAGCTGTTTTTT.

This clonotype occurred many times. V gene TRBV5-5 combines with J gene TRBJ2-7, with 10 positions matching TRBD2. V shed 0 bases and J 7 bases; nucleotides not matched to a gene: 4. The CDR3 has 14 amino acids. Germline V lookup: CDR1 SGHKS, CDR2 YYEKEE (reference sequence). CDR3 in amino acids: CASSLVAGGGEQYF. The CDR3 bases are TGTGCCAGCAGCTTGGTAGCGGGAGGCGGGGAGCAGTACTTC.

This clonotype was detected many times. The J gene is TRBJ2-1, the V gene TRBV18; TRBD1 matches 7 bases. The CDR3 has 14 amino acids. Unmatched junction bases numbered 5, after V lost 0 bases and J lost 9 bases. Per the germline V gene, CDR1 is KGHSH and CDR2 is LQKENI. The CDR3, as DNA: TGTGCCAGCTCACCACCGAACAGGGGTGGTGAGCAGTTCTTC. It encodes CASSPPNRGGEQFF.

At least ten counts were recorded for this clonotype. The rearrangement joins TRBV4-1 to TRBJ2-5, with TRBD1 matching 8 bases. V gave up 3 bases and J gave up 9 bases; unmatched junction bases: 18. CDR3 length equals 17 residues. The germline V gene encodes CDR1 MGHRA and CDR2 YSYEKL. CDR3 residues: CASSQEGSGGRDWAQYF. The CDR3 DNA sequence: TGCGCCAGCAGCCAGGAAGGCTCAGGGGGCCGGGATTGGGCCCAGTACTTC.

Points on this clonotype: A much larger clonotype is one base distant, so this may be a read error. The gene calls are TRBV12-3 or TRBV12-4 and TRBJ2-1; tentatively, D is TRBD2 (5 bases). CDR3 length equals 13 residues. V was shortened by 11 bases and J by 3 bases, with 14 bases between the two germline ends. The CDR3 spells CARTVGLYNEQFF. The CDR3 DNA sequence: TGTGCCCGCACCGTTGGACTCTACAATGAGCAGTTCTTC.

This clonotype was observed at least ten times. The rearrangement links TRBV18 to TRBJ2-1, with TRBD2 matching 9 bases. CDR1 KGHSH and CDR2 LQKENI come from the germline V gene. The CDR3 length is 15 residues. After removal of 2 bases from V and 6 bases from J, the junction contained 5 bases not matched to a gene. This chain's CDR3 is CASSPLRGGLNEQFF. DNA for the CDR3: TGTGCCAGCTCACCATTGCGGGGGGGCCTCAATGAGCAGTTCTTC.

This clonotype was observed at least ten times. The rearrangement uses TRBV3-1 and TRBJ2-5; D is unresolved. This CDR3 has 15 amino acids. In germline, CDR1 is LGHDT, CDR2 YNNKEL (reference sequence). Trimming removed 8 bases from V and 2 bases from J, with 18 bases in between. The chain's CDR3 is CASEAGANLQETQYF. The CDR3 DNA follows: TGTGCCAGCGAAGCCGGAGCGAATCTACAAGAGACCCAGTACTTC.

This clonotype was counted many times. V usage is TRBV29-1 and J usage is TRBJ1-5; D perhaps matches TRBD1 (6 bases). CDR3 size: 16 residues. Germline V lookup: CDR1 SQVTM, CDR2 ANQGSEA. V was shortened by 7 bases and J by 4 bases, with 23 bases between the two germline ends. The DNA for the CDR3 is TGCAGCGAATTGAAAACCGGCAGGGGAGATAATCAGCCCCAGCATTTT. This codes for CSELKTGRGDNQPQHF.

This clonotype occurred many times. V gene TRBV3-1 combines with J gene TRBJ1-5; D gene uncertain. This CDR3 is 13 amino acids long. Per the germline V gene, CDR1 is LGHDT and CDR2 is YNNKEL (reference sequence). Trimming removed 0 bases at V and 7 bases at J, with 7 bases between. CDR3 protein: CASSQDGRQPQHF. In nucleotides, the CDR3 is TGTGCCAGCAGCCAAGATGGGCGACAGCCCCAGCATTTT. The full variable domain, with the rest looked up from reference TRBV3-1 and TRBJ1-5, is DTAVSQTPKYLVTQMGNDKSIKCEQNLGHDTMYWYKQDSKKFLKIMFSYNNKELIINETVPNRFSPKSPDKAHLNLHINSLELGDSAVYFCASSQDGRQPQHFGDGTRLSIL.

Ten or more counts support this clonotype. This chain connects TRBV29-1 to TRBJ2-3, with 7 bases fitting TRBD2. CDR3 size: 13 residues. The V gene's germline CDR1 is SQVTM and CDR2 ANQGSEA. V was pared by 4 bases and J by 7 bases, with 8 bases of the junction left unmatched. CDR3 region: CSVAVSGSNTQYF. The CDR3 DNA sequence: TGCAGCGTTGCAGTTAGCGGGTCTAATACGCAGTATTTT.

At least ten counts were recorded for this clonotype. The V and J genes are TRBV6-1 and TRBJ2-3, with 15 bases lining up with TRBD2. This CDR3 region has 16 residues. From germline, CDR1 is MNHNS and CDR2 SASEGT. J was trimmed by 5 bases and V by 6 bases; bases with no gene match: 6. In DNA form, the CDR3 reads TGTGCCAGCAGCCAGGGACTAGCGGGAGGAGAAGATACGCAGTATTTT. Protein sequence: CASSQGLAGGEDTQYF.

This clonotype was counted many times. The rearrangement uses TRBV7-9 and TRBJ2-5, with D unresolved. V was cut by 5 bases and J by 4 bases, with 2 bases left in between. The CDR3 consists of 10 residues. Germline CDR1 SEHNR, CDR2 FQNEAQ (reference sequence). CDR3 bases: TGTGCCAGCAGCCCAGAGACCCAGTACTTC. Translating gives CASSPETQYF.

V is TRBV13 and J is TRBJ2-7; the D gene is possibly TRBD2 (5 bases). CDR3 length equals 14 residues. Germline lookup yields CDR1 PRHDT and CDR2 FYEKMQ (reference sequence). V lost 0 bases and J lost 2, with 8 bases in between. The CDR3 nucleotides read TGTGCCAGCAGCTTAGGCAGGAGGCCCTACGAGCAGTACTTC. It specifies CASSLGRRPYEQYF. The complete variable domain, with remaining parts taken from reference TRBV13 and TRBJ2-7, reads AAGVIQSPRHLIKEKRETATLKCYPIPRHDTVYWYQQGPGQDPQFLISFYEKMQSDKGSIPDRFSAQQFSDYHSELNMSSLELGDSALYFCASSLGRRPYEQYFGPGTRLTVT.

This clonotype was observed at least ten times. The CDR3 here is CASSLVYPGQGQTGELFF. The CDR3 bases are TGCGCCAGCAGCTTGGTATACCCGGGACAGGGGCAAACCGGGGAGCTGTTTTTT. The chain uses TRBV5-1 and TRBJ2-2, with 10 positions matching TRBD1. With 0 bases clipped from V and 5 bases from J, the junction kept 10 bases outside the gene matches. The germline gives CDR1 SGHRS, CDR2 YFSETQ. This CDR3 is built from 18 residues. Filled out from reference TRBV5-1 and TRBJ2-2, the complete variable domain reads KAGVTQTPRYLIKTRGQQVTLSCSPISGHRSVSWYQQTPGQGLQFLFEYFSETQRNKGNFPGRFSGRQFSNSRSEMNVSTLELGDSALYLCASSLVYPGQGQTGELFFGEGSRLTVL.

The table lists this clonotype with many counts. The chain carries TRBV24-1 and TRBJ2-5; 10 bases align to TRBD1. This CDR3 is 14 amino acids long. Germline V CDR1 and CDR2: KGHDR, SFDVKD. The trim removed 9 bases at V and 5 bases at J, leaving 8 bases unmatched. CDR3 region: CATAGGTGVETQYF. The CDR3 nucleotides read TGTGCCACCGCAGGCGGGACAGGGGTGGAGACCCAGTACTTC.

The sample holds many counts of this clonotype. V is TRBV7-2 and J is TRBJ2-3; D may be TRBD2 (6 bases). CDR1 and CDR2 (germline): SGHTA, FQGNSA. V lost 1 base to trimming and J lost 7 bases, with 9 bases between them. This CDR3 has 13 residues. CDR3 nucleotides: TGTGCCAGCAGCTTAGGGGAGGCGTATACGCAGTATTTT. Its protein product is CASSLGEAYTQYF.

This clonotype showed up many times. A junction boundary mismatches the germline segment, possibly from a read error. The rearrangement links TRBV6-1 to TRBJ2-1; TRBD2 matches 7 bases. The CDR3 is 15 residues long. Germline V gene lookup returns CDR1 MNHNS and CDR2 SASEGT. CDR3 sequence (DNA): TGTGCCAGCAGTCAAGCTTGGGGGGGGTGGAATGAGCAGTTCTTC. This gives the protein CASSQAWGGWNEQFF.

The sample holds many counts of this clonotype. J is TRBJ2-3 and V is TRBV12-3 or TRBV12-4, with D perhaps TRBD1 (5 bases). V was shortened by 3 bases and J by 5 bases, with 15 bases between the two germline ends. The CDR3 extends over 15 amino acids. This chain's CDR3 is CASSFVARAGDTQYF. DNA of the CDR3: TGTGCCAGCAGTTTCGTCGCCAGGGCCGGAGATACGCAGTATTTT.

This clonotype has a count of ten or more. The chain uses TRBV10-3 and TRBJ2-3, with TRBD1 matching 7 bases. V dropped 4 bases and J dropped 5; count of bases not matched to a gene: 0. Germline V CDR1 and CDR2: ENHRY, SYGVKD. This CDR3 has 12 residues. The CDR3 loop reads CAISAGGDTQYF. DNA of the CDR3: TGTGCCATCAGTGCAGGGGGAGATACGCAGTATTTT.

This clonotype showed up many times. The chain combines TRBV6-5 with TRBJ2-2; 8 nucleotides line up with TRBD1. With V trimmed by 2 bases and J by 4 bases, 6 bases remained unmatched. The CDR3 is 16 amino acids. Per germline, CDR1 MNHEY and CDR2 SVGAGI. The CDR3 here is CASSYGRTGSTGELFF. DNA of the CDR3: TGTGCCAGCAGTTACGGGCGGACAGGGAGCACCGGGGAGCTGTTTTTT.

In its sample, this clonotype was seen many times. The CDR3: CASSPGQHTDTQYF. The CDR3 coding sequence is TGCGCCAGCAGCCCAGGGCAGCACACAGATACGCAGTATTTT. The genes are TRBV5-1 and TRBJ2-3; a weak D match, TRBD1 (5 bases). The germline V gene has CDR1 SGHRS and CDR2 YFSETQ. The ends were cut back, 4 bases at V and 2 bases at J, with 11 bases in the middle. This CDR3 region has 14 residues.

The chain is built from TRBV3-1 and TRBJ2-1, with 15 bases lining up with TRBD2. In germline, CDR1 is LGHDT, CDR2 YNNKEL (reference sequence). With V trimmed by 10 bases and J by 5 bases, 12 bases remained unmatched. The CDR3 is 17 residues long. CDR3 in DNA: TGTGCCACCTGCCCTCCGGGACTAGCGGGAGGAAACAATGAGCAGTTCTTC. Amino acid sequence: CATCPPGLAGGNNEQFF.

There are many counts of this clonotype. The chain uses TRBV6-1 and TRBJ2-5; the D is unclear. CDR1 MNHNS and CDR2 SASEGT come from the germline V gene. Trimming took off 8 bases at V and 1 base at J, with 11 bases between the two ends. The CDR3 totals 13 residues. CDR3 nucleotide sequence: TGTGCCAGCTGCAGCGCTGTCCAAGAGACCCAGTACTTC. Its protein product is CASCSAVQETQYF.

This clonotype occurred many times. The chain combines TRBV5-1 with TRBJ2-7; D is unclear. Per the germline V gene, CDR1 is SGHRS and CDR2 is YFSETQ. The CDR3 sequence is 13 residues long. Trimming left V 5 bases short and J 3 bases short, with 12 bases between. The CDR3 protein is CASSLSDIYEQYF. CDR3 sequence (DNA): TGCGCCAGCAGTTTGAGCGACATCTACGAGCAGTACTTC. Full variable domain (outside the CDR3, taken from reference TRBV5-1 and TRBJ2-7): KAGVTQTPRYLIKTRGQQVTLSCSPISGHRSVSWYQQTPGQGLQFLFEYFSETQRNKGNFPGRFSGRQFSNSRSEMNVSTLELGDSALYLCASSLSDIYEQYFGPGTRLTVT.